This T cell receptor (beta chain) came from a study of cytomegalovirus exposure and HLA in healthy donors. V was pared by 1 base and J by 12 bases, with 8 bases of the junction left unmatched. The germline V gene encodes CDR1 MGHRA and CDR2 YSYEKL. The CDR3 consists of 16 residues. A multiplex PCR was run with 60 Vbeta primers and 13 Jbeta primers. In the original workflow: Per a later analysis, the number of unique TCR beta chains was 75 million to 90 million, of which 9 million to 12 million were shared. TCRdb's table, derived via immunoSEQ multiplex PCR, lists solely in-frame clones and lacks some. The V and J calls and the clone size are those of that table, but D and trimming were determined from the DNA. The sample records 120,000 or so clones, roughly four fifths being singletons. As to this clone: The antigen remains unidentified.

Study results and limitations: CMV serostatus was the sole immune exposure data available. Some V segments, including TRBV6-2 and TRBV6-3, were excluded as indistinguishable. In a later analysis, a genetic analysis reported fewer productive-TCR N-insertions in an Asian-associated ancestry cluster than the cohort average.

The receptor comes from a woman younger than 35 in good health and CMV-seronegative. Sequencing input: PBMCs. The rearrangement links TRBV4-1 to TRBJ2-4; 14 nucleotides align to TRBD2. The CDR3 DNA reads as TGCGCCAGCAGCCAAGTGACTAGCGGGAGGGCCGGTAGTCAGTACTTC. Its protein is CASSQVTSGRAGSQYF.